This T cell receptor beta chain was obtained from a study of identical twins. Overall study findings and caveats: Twins shared out-of-frame alpha sequences with excess low generation probability.

This clonotype turned up a few times. What it binds is not known. Germline V lookup: CDR1 LGHDT, CDR2 YNNKEL (reference sequence). Trimming removed 4 bases at V and 6 bases at J, with 18 bases between. CDR3 length equals 15 residues. TCRdb used MiXCR to reprocess the 5' RACE reads, holding one entry per CDR3 protein. This repertoire shows about 340,000 distinct CDR3 sequences, around 12% found once; its top ten account for roughly 7%. This sample was shared with a second study, whose subject was yellow fever vaccine responses in identical twins.

Material for sequencing was CD8+ T cells sorted from blood. This TCR came from a woman in her late teens or twenties in good health. The rearrangement links TRBV3-1 to TRBJ1-1, with D possibly being TRBD1 (6 bases). This CDR3 is CASSLEWGARAEAFF. The CDR3 DNA reads as TGTGCCAGCAGCCTTGAATGGGGGGCGAGGGCTGAAGCTTTCTTT.